The 15 T cell receptor beta chains in this list originate from one sample, sequenced in a study of regulatory T cells in long-lasting Graves disease (dated by TCRdb to the early 2020s). The time point label for this specimen denotes: persistent/refractory GD, antithyroid drugs over 5 years with positive TRAb. For both TCR sequencing and RNA sequencing, RNA was extracted from PBMCs in TRIzol. Libraries were made using multiplex PCR. Sequencer: Illumina HiSeq 4000. TCR beta libraries were built with iRepertoire HTBI primers and Arm-PCR amplification of CDR3 regions. The raw public data were reprocessed by TCRdb itself: fastp quality trimming at Q25, MiXCR clonotype calling, in-frame beta chains only. Each entry merges the rows of one CDR3 protein and shows their most common DNA and genes. For this sample the table gives about 460,000 distinct CDR3 sequences, of which about 20% were detected only once. The ten largest clonotypes hold under 15% of the sample.

Source: peripheral blood mononuclear cells (PBMCs), taken when the disease was refractory, from a patient treated with antithyroid drugs. All receptors derive from a female donor with Graves disease.

This clonotype was detected ten times or more. The chain links TRBV2 to TRBJ1-5; TRBD1 matches at 8 bases. CDR3 length: 15 residues. CDR1 and CDR2 (germline): SNHLY, FYNNEI. The V segment lost 8 bases and the J segment 5 bases; nucleotides outside the gene matches: 11. The CDR3 spells CASSVSSGGYQPQHF. The DNA for the CDR3 is TGTGCCAGCTCTGTGTCATCAGGGGGCTATCAGCCCCAGCATTTT. Supplemented by reference TRBV2 and TRBJ1-5, the full variable domain reads EPEVTQTPSHQVTQMGQEVILRCVPISNHLYFYWYRQILGQKVEFLVSFYNNEISEKSEIFDDQFSVERPDGSNFTLKIRSTKLEDSAMYFCASSVSSGGYQPQHFGDGTRLSIL.

This chain connects TRBV18 to TRBJ2-5; no clear D. The CDR3 totals 13 residues. Germline CDR1 KGHSH, CDR2 LQKENI. Trimming removed 2 bases at V and 5 bases at J, with 9 bases between. The CDR3 DNA reads TGTGCCAGCTCACCAGAAGGGCGTGAGACCCAGTACTTC. Encoded protein: CASSPEGRETQYF. Supplemented by reference TRBV18 and TRBJ2-5, the full variable domain reads NAGVMQNPRHLVRRRGQEARLRCSPMKGHSHVYWYRQLPEEGLKFMVYLQKENIIDESGMPKERFSAEFPKEGPSILRIQQVVRGDSAAYFCASSPEGRETQYFGPGTRLLVL.

This clonotype was counted many times. This chain joins TRBV7-2 and TRBJ2-7; 9 bases line up with TRBD1. Germline V gene sequence: CDR1 SGHTA, CDR2 FQGNSA. The junction had 6 bases not matched to a gene; V was cut back by 0 bases and J by 3 bases. CDR3 length: 16 amino acids. CDR3 residues: CASSLARGQGFYEQYF. In DNA form, the CDR3 reads TGTGCCAGCAGCTTAGCCCGGGGACAGGGATTCTACGAGCAGTACTTC. The entire variable domain, with the rest obtained from reference TRBV7-2 and TRBJ2-7, is as follows: GAGVSQSPSNKVTEKGKDVELRCDPISGHTALYWYRQSLGQGLEFLIYFQGNSAPDKSGLPSDRFSAERTGGSVSTLTIQRTQQEDSAVYLCASSLARGQGFYEQYFGPGTRLTVT.

This clonotype was observed a handful of times. The chain couples TRBV6-5 to TRBJ2-5; D possibly corresponds to TRBD2 (6 bases). Germline CDR1 MNHEY, CDR2 SVGAGI. The CDR3 contains 17 residues. Deletions cut 0 bases from V and 5 bases from J, with 19 bases between. The CDR3 nucleotides read TGTGCCAGCAGTTACTCGAGGTTGGCGGGAAAGGAGGAGACCCAGTACTTC. Residues: CASSYSRLAGKEETQYF.

This chain joins TRBV5-5 and TRBJ2-5; 8 nucleotides agree with TRBD1. The CDR3 runs to 16 residues. Germline CDR1 SGHKS, CDR2 YYEKEE (reference sequence). J lost 5 bases, V lost 3 bases, and 12 bases had no gene match. For the CDR3, the DNA is TGTGCCAGCAGCTACCAGGGACAGGCAGCTAGGGAGACCCAGTACTTC. It yields the protein CASSYQGQAARETQYF. The complete variable domain, with remaining parts taken from reference TRBV5-5 and TRBJ2-5, reads DAGVTQSPTHLIKTRGQQVTLRCSPISGHKSVSWYQQVLGQGPQFIFQYYEKEERGRGNFPDRFSARQFPNYSSELNVNALLLGDSALYLCASSYQGQAARETQYFGPGTRLLVL.

This clonotype was observed a handful of times. This may be a read error, as it is one base from a much larger clone. This chain joins TRBV7-6 and TRBJ1-5; D not certain. The V gene lost 1 base and the J gene lost 1 base, with 8 bases spanning the gap. Germline V lookup: CDR1 SGHVS, CDR2 FNYEAQ. The CDR3 is made up of 15 amino acids. This chain's CDR3 is CASSLVGESNQPQHF. DNA of the CDR3: TGTGCCAGCAGCTTAGTTGGGGAAAGCAATCAGCCCCAGCATTTT.

This chain uses TRBV29-1 with TRBJ1-1; D is unresolved. CDR1 and CDR2 from the germline V gene are SQVTM and ANQGSEA. There are 13 residues in the CDR3. Between the trimmed V and J ends, which lost 3 bases and 5 bases, there was a span of 13 bases. The CDR3 is CSVEAIEDTEAFF. DNA for the CDR3: TGCAGCGTTGAGGCGATAGAAGATACTGAAGCTTTCTTT.

In the case of this clonotype: A clone one base away is much larger, so this may be a read error. The gene calls are TRBV28 and TRBJ1-2, with D possibly matching TRBD1 (5 bases). The CDR3 has 13 amino acids. Trimming shortened V by 6 bases and J by 7 bases, and 15 bases separated the two germline ends. CDR1 and CDR2 (germline): MDHEN, SYDVKM. The CDR3 loop reads CASSPRQRRGYTF. The CDR3 nucleotides are TGTGCCAGCAGCCCCAGACAGCGTCGTGGCTACACCTTC.

This clonotype was seen a handful of times. This chain joins TRBV30 and TRBJ2-7, with TRBD2 identical over 11 bases. The CDR3 loop spans 14 amino acids. Trimming at V came to 0 bases and at J to 5 bases, leaving 3 bases not matched to a gene. Germline lookup yields CDR1 GTSNPN and CDR2 SVGIG (reference sequence). This CDR3 reads CAWSVGTSGDEQYF. The CDR3 DNA reads TGTGCCTGGAGTGTGGGGACTAGCGGAGACGAGCAGTACTTC.

This clonotype was observed at least ten times. The chain links TRBV20-1 to TRBJ1-1; no firm D call. Germline CDR1 is DFQATT and CDR2 is SNEGSKA (reference sequence). The CDR3 is 13 residues long. V was trimmed by 1 base and J by 1 base, leaving 7 bases between them. The CDR3 nucleotides read TGCAGTGCTAGAGTGAGCGAGAACACTGAAGCTTTCTTT. This encodes CSARVSENTEAFF.

This clonotype has at least ten counts. The chain joins TRBV11-2 to TRBJ1-2; D not resolved. Trimming took 1 base from V and 6 from J, leaving 12 bases between them. There are 14 residues in the CDR3. From germline, CDR1 is SGHAT and CDR2 FQNNGV. CDR3 nucleotides: TGTGCCAGCAGCTTAGGGAATGGTTTCGATGGCTACACCTTC. Its translation: CASSLGNGFDGYTF.

This clonotype was seen ten or more times. This sequence joins TRBV12-3 or TRBV12-4 and TRBJ1-1, with D possibly being TRBD1 (5 bases). There are 15 residues in the CDR3. V was pared by 6 bases and J by 7 bases, with 21 bases between. CDR3 sequence reads: CASSKTDSVSREAFF. CDR3 DNA: TGTGCCAGCAGCAAGACAGATTCGGTTTCCCGTGAAGCTTTCTTT.

This sequence joins TRBV29-1 and TRBJ2-5; D is ambiguous. Germline assignment: CDR1 SQVTM and CDR2 ANQGSEA. CDR3 length: 13 amino acids. Trimming pared 4 bases from V and 0 bases from J, leaving 9 bases between. CDR3 nucleotides: TGCAGCGTTGGGCTGCGGCACCAAGAGACCCAGTACTTC. Translation: CSVGLRHQETQYF.

This clonotype was detected a few times. This sequence joins TRBV12-3 or TRBV12-4 and TRBJ2-2; 8 positions agree with TRBD1. V shed 5 bases, J shed 4 bases, and the junction held 6 bases outside the gene matches. The CDR3 totals 15 residues. CDR3 amino acids: CASSPADRATGELFF. CDR3 DNA: TGTGCCAGCAGTCCCGCGGACAGGGCCACCGGGGAGCTGTTTTTT.

The V and J genes are TRBV3-1 and TRBJ1-5, with D perhaps TRBD1 (5 bases). The V and J ends lost 0 bases and 5 bases respectively, with 8 bases between them. The CDR3 length is 14 residues. CDR1 and CDR2 (germline): LGHDT, YNNKEL (reference sequence). The CDR3 DNA sequence: TGTGCCAGCAGCCAAGAAGGGGCGCATCAGCCCCAGCATTTT. Protein: CASSQEGAHQPQHF.